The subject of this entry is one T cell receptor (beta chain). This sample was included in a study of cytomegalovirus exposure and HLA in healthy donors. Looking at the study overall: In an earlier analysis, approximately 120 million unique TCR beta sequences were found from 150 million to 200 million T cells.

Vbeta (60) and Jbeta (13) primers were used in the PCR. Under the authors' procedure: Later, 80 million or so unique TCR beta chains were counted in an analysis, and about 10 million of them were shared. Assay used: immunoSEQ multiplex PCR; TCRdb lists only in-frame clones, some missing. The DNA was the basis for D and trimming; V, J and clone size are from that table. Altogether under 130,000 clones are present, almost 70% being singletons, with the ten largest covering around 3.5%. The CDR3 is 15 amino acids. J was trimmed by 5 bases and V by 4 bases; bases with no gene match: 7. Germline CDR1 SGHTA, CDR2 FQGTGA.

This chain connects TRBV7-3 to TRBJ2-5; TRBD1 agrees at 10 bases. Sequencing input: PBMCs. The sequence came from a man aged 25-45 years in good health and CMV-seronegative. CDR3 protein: CASSSGTGAVETQYF. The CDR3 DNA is TGTGCCAGCAGCTCGGGGACAGGGGCGGTGGAGACCCAGTACTTC.